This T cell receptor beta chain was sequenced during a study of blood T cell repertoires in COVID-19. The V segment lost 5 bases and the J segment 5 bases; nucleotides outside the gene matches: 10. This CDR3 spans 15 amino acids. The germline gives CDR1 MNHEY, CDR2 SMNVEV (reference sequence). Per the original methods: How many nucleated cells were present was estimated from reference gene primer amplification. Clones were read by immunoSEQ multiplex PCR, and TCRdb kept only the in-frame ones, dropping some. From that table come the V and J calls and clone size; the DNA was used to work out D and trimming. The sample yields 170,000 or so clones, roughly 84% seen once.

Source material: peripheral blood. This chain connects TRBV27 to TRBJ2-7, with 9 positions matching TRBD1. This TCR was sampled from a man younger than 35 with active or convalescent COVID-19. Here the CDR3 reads CASSQFRDRVHEQYF. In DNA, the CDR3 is TGTGCCAGCAGTCAATTCCGGGACAGGGTCCACGAGCAGTACTTC.